This is a list of T cell receptor beta chains from one sample in a study of blood T cell repertoires in COVID-19. TCRdb's table, derived via immunoSEQ multiplex PCR, lists solely in-frame clones and lacks some. The table includes roughly 97,000 clones, more than 75% detected once. The specimen sequenced was peripheral blood. All receptors come from a man in his sixties with acute or convalescent COVID-19. Both conserved end residues are part of each CDR3. A D gene is named only where the DNA matches it firmly. Part of the rows lack a size; the others show once, few, many or a class for expanded clones.

j_call d_call v_call clone_size cdr3_nt cdr3_aa
TRBJ2-1 TRBD1 TRBV10-3 NA TGTGCCATCAGTGAGGGCCGGGACAGCGTTTTCTCCTACAATGAGCAGTTCTTC CAISEGRDSVFSYNEQFF
TRBJ2-7 TRBD2 TRBV5-6 once TGTGCCAGCAGCTTCGGGCTAGCGGGAGCGAGGGGTTACGAGCAGTACTTC CASSFGLAGARGYEQYF
TRBJ1-5 TRBD1 TRBV6-5 NA TGTGCCAGCAGTCAGCGACAGGGAACTCAGCCCCAGCATTTT CASSQRQGTQPQHF
TRBJ1-1 NA TRBV5-5 NA TGTGCCAGCAGCTTGCTCAACACTGAAGCTTTCTTT CASSLLNTEAFF
TRBJ1-4 TRBD1 TRBV3-1/TRBV3-2 once TGTGCCAGCAGCCACACCGGGACAGATAATGAAAAACTGTTTTTT CASSHTGTDNEKLFF
TRBJ1-1 TRBD1 TRBV5-1 NA TGCGCCAGCAGCCGGGGGACAGGCTACACTGAAGCTTTCTTT CASSRGTGYTEAFF
TRBJ2-7 NA TRBV15 NA TGTGCCACCAGCCTGGGACACCGGTACGAGCAGTACTTC CATSLGHRYEQYF
TRBJ1-2 NA TRBV5-6 NA TGTGCCAGCAGCTTGGGTACAGGGTTAGTCGATGGCTACACCTTC CASSLGTGLVDGYTF
TRBJ1-5 NA TRBV7-9 NA TGTGCCAGCAGCCGGGATACGAATCAGCCCCAGCATTTT CASSRDTNQPQHF
TRBJ2-3 NA TRBV7-9 NA TGTGCCAGCAGCAGAACGGGAGGCACAGATACGCAGTATTTT CASSRTGGTDTQYF
TRBJ2-7 NA TRBV11-2 NA TGTGCCAGCAGCTTGAAAAGGGGAAGCGAGCAGTACTTC CASSLKRGSEQYF
TRBJ1-1 NA TRBV6-5 few TGTGCCAGCAGTCTCCCGACAGACAACACTGAAGCTTTCTTT CASSLPTDNTEAFF
TRBJ2-5 NA TRBV7-7 NA TGTGCTAGCAGCCCACAGGGTCGAGGAGAGACCCAGTACTTC CASSPQGRGETQYF
TRBJ2-5 NA TRBV29-1 NA TGCAGCGAGCGGAAGGGAGGAGAGACCCAGTACTTC CSERKGGETQYF
TRBJ2-5 TRBD2 TRBV3-1/TRBV3-2 NA TGTGCCAGCAGCCAAGCGGGAGGGCCGGGAGAGACCCAGTACTTC CASSQAGGPGETQYF
TRBJ2-5 NA TRBV4-3 NA TGCGCCAGCAGCCATGACGGGAGAGCCGAGGAGACCCAGTACTTC CASSHDGRAEETQYF
TRBJ1-1 NA TRBV6-5 NA TGTGCCAGCAGTTACGATCGGGGCACTGAAGCTTTCTTT CASSYDRGTEAFF
TRBJ2-7 TRBD2 TRBV2 NA TGTGCCAGCAGCGTACGACTAGCGGGAGGTCGTGAGCAGTACTTC CASSVRLAGGREQYF
TRBJ1-5 NA TRBV9 once TGTGCCAGCAGCGTAGGGTCTAGTGGCAATCAGCCCCAGCATTTT CASSVGSSGNQPQHF
TRBJ1-6 NA TRBV28 NA TGTGCCAGCCAAGACAGCGTAACAAATTCACCCCTCCACTTT CASQDSVTNSPLHF
TRBJ2-7 TRBD2 TRBV7-9 few TGTGCCGCGGGAGAATGGGGACTAGCTAACGAGCAGTACTTC CAAGEWGLANEQYF
TRBJ1-2 NA TRBV28 NA TGTGCCAGCAGTTTACGGGAGTATGGCTACACCTTC CASSLREYGYTF
TRBJ2-3 TRBD1 TRBV28 NA TGTGCCAGCAGTTCCGACAGGGGCTACTTTAGCACAGATACGCAGTATTTT CASSSDRGYFSTDTQYF
TRBJ2-3 TRBD1 TRBV7-6 NA TGTGCCAGCAGCTTAGAGGCAGGGGGCGATACGCAGTATTTT CASSLEAGGDTQYF
TRBJ1-3 TRBD1 TRBV18 once TGTGCCAGCTCGCCCACAGGGGGGACCGAAAACACCATATATTTT CASSPTGGTENTIYF
TRBJ1-5 TRBD1 TRBV2 once TGTGCCAGCAGTGGGGGGACAGGTCCCTTGGGTGCCCAGCATTTT CASSGGTGPLGAQHF
TRBJ2-2 NA TRBV12-3/TRBV12-4 NA TGTGCCAGCAGTCAAGGGGTATCCGGGGAGCTGTTTTTT CASSQGVSGELFF
TRBJ2-2 TRBD2 TRBV25-1 NA TGTGCCACTACGAGATTAGCGGGAGGAACGACCGGGGAGCTGTTTTTT CATTRLAGGTTGELFF
TRBJ2-1 TRBD2 TRBV18 once TGTGCCAGCTCACCGGGCAGGGCAGGAGCGGGAGGGGACAATGAGCAGTTCTTC CASSPGRAGAGGDNEQFF
TRBJ1-3 NA TRBV3-1/TRBV3-2 few TGTGCCAGCAGCCAAACCTATAGCTCTGGAAACACCATATATTTT CASSQTYSSGNTIYF
TRBJ2-7 TRBD2 TRBV6-5 NA TGTGCCAGCAGGGGGACTAGCGGGATTTCCTACGAGCAGTACTTC CASRGTSGISYEQYF
TRBJ2-2 NA TRBV5-1 NA TGCGCCAGCAGCCCTGGACATGACACCGGGGAGCTGTTTTTT CASSPGHDTGELFF
TRBJ1-4 TRBD1 TRBV5-4 once TGTGCCAGCAGCATGGGACAGGGGGATGAAAAACTGTTTTTT CASSMGQGDEKLFF
TRBJ1-5 TRBD1 TRBV18 NA TGTGCCAGCTCACCCCTACAGGGGGCTCAGCCCCAGCATTTT CASSPLQGAQPQHF
TRBJ2-1 TRBD2 TRBV19 NA TGTGCCACCGGACTAGCGGGAGTTCATGAGCAGTTCTTC CATGLAGVHEQFF
TRBJ1-4 TRBD1 TRBV9 NA TGTGCCAGCAATCGGGACAGGACGAATGAAAAACTGTTTTTT CASNRDRTNEKLFF
TRBJ1-5 NA TRBV6-5 NA TGTGCCAGCAGGCCACAGGGCGGTCAGCCCCAGCATTTT CASRPQGGQPQHF
TRBJ2-1 TRBD2 TRBV9 NA TGTGCCAGCAGCGTAGCCCCTAGCGGGGGGGATGAGCAGTTCTTC CASSVAPSGGDEQFF
TRBJ2-5 NA TRBV6-5 once TGTGCCAGCAGACGACAGGACCAAGAGACCCAGTACTTC CASRRQDQETQYF
TRBJ1-5 NA TRBV5-1 NA TGCGCCAGCAGCTTGGATCCTCTGGAGGGGATCAATCAGCCCCAGCATTTT CASSLDPLEGINQPQHF
TRBJ2-2 TRBD2 TRBV27 NA TGTGCCAGCAGTTTAAGCGGGATTGGGTCCGGGGAGCTGTTTTTT CASSLSGIGSGELFF
TRBJ1-2 TRBD1 TRBV19 NA TGTGCCAGTAGGCATACAGGGGGCAGCTATGGCTACACCTTC CASRHTGGSYGYTF
TRBJ2-2 NA TRBV5-1 NA TGCGCCAGCAGCTTCAAACGGAGGCGTACCGGGGAGCTGTTTTTT CASSFKRRRTGELFF
TRBJ1-1 NA TRBV9 NA TGTGCCAGCAGTCCGAACAGGGTTAGTGGCACTGAAGCTTTCTTT CASSPNRVSGTEAFF
TRBJ2-1 TRBD2 TRBV4-3 NA TGCGCCAGCAGCCAAACTAGCGGGAACTACAATGAGCAGTTCTTC CASSQTSGNYNEQFF
TRBJ2-1 NA TRBV7-2 NA TGTGCCAGCAACATAGACAACGGTAAGCAGTTCTTC CASNIDNGKQFF
TRBJ2-3 NA TRBV7-2 NA TGTGCCAGCAGTAGAAGCGGGAGCACAGATACGCAGTATTTT CASSRSGSTDTQYF
TRBJ1-5 TRBD1 TRBV7-2 NA TGTGCCAGCAGCTTAGAATCAGGGGGCGGGCAGCCCCAGCATTTT CASSLESGGGQPQHF
TRBJ1-5 NA TRBV5-1 NA TGCGCCAGCAGCTTGTGGGGAGGAGATCAGCCCCAGCATTTT CASSLWGGDQPQHF
TRBJ1-6 TRBD1 TRBV27 NA TGTGCCAGCAGTTTGATCGGGACAGGGCACTCACCCCTCCACTTT CASSLIGTGHSPLHF
TRBJ1-4 NA TRBV6-6 NA TGTGCCAGCAGTTACTCCGTATGGAGGACTAATGAAAAACTGTTTTTT CASSYSVWRTNEKLFF
TRBJ2-3 TRBD2 TRBV4-1 NA TGCGCCAGCAGCCAAGACGAGCGGGGACCCCGACCGGATACGCAGTATTTT CASSQDERGPRPDTQYF
TRBJ2-1 TRBD1 TRBV15 NA TGTGCCACCAAAGGACAGGGGGGCGTTGATGAGCAGTTCTTC CATKGQGGVDEQFF
TRBJ2-2 TRBD2 TRBV9 NA TGTGCCAGCAGCGTAGATTGGTCTAGCGGGAGCGGCGGGGAGCTGTTTTTT CASSVDWSSGSGGELFF
TRBJ2-2 NA TRBV11-2 NA TGTGCCAGCACCGACCTATCGCGGAGGGAGCTGTTTTTT CASTDLSRRELFF